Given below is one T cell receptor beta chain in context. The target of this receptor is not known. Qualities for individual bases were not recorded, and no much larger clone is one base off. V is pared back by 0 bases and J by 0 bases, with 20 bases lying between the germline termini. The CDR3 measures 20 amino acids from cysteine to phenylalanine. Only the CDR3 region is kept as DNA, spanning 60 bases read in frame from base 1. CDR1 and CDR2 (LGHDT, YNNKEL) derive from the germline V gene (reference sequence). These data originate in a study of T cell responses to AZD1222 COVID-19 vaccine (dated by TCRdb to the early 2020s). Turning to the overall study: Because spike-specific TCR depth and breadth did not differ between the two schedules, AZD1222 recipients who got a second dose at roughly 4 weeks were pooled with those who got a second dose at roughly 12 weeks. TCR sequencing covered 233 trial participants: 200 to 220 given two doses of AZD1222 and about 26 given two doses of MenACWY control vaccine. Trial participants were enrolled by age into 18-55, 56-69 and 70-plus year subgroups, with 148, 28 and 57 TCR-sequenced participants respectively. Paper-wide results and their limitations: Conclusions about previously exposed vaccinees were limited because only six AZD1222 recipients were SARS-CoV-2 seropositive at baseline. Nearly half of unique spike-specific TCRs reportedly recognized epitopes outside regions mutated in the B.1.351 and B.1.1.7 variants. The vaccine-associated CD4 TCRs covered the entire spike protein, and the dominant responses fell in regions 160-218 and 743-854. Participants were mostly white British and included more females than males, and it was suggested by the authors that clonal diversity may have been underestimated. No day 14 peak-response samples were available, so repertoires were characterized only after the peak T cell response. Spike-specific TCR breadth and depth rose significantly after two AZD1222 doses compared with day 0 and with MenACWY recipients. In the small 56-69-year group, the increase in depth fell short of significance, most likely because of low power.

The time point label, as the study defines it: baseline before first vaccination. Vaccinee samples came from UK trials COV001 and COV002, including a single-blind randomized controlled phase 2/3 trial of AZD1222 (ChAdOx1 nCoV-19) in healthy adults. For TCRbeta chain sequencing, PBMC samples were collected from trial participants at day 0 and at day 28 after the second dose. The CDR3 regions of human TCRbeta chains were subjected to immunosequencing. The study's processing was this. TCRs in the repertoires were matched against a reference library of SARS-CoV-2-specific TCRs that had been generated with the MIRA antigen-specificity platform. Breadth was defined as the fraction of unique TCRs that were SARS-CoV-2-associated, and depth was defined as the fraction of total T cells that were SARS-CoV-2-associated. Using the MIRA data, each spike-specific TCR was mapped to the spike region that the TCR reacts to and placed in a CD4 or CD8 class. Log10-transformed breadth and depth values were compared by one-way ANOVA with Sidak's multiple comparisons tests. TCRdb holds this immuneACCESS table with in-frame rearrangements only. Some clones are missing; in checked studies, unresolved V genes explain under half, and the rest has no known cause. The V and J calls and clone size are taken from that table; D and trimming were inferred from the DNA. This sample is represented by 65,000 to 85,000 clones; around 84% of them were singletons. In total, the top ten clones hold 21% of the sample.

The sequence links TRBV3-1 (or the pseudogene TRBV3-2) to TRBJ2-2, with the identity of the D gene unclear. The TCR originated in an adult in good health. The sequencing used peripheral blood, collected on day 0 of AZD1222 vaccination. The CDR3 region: CASSQETLRVRQSNTGELFF. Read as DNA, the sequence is TGTGCCAGCAGCCAAGAGACACTTCGGGTAAGGCAGTCGAACACCGGGGAGCTGTTTTTT.